A selection of T cell receptor beta chains follows, all from one sample in a study of tumor-infiltrating lymphocytes in primary liver carcinoma. TCRdb re-called the multiplex PCR reads through MiXCR, storing one row per CDR3 protein. The table lists about 78,000 distinct CDR3 sequences, over 70% of them singletons. What was sequenced was liver tumor tissue from sampling region 4. Receptors were obtained from a woman aged 60-75 years with primary liver carcinoma and hepatitis B virus infection. Both conserved end residues are part of each CDR3. A D gene is named only where the DNA matches it firmly. Clone size appears in some rows only: once, few, many, or a class for an expanded clone.

j_call cdr3_length d_call v_call clone_size cdr3_nt cdr3_aa
TRBJ1-2 13 . TRBV29-1 few . CSVAQGTEDGYTF
TRBJ2-1 15 . TRBV4-1 . TGCGTCAGCAGCACTGAGGTGATTAGCTGGGGTGAGCAGTTCTTC CVSSTEVISWGEQFF
TRBJ2-7 15 . TRBV28 . TGTGCCAGCTCTAGCAGGAGTCTCAGCTCCTACGAGCAGTACTTC CASSSRSLSSYEQYF
TRBJ2-7 15 . TRBV28 . TGTCCCAGCAACATACTAGGCGGAAGACTTTACGAACAGTACTTC CPSNILGGRLYEQYF
TRBJ2-1 16 TRBD2 TRBV6-4 . TGTGCCAGCAGTGACTCGGGGACTAGCGGGTACAATGAGCAGTTCTTC CASSDSGTSGYNEQFF
TRBJ1-2 14 TRBD1 TRBV7-8 . TGTGCCAGCGGCTTGGAAGACAGGGTTCGTGGCTACACCTTC CASGLEDRVRGYTF
TRBJ2-5 13 TRBD1 TRBV29-1 medium-sized TGCAGCGTTGAGGCAGGGGGCGCGGAGACCCAGTACTTC CSVEAGGAETQYF
TRBJ1-2 12 . TRBV6-6 . TGTACCAGCACCCCGCACGAGGAGGGCTACACCTTC CTSTPHEEGYTF
TRBJ2-2 17 TRBD1 TRBV7-8 . TGTGCCAGCAACGATAACCCAGGACAGGGGAACACCGGGGAGCTGTTTTTT CASNDNPGQGNTGELFF
TRBJ2-1 13 . TRBV7-2 . TGTGCCAGCAGCCGCGTTGGGGGACATGAGCAGTTCTTC CASSRVGGHEQFF
TRBJ1-1 14 . TRBV28 once TGTGCCATCTTGACCGGCAACCTGGGCACTGAAGCTTTCTTT CAILTGNLGTEAFF
TRBJ1-5 15 TRBD1 TRBV6-6 many TGTGCCAGCAGCCGTGGACAGGGGGGCAATCAGCCCCAGCATTTT CASSRGQGGNQPQHF
TRBJ1-1 13 . TRBV30 . TGTATCTGGAGTCGAAGCAGGGTGTCTGAAGCTTTCTTT CIWSRSRVSEAFF
TRBJ2-7 15 . TRBV5-4 once TGTGCCAGCGGCTTGGCCGGTTTAGGGGCCGACGAGCAGTGCTTC CASGLAGLGADEQCF
TRBJ1-4 14 . TRBV6-5 . TGTGCCAGTAGACCGAAAGCAACTAATGAAAAACTGTTTTTT CASRPKATNEKLFF
TRBJ1-3 15 TRBD1 TRBV11-2 medium-sized TGTGCCAGCAGCTCGACAGGGGAGGAGGGAAACACCATATATTTT CASSSTGEEGNTIYF
TRBJ2-6 18 . TRBV6-5 . TGTGCCAGTAGTTACTCGGGGGTTGGTAAATCCGGGGCCAGCGTCCTGACTTTC CASSYSGVGKSGASVLTF
TRBJ2-2 15 . TRBV11-2 once TGTGCCAGCAGCCCTCCGCAAGGGCCGACCGGGGTGCTATTTTTT CASSPPQGPTGVLFF
TRBJ2-2 15 TRBD1 TRBV30 many TGTGCCTGGAGGACCCCTGGGACAGACACCGGGGAGCTGTTTTTT CAWRTPGTDTGELFF
TRBJ2-3 16 TRBD2 TRBV6-1 . TGTGCCAGTAGTGGAGGCGGGAGGACCCTCACAGATACGCAGTATTTT CASSGGGRTLTDTQYF
TRBJ2-1 11 TRBD1 TRBV4-1 . TGCGCCAGTGGCCTCGGGACAGTTTGGTTCTTC CASGLGTVWFF
TRBJ2-1 21 . TRBV30 . TGCGCCTGGAGTGTGGTTGAGGGGGACAAGCGGGCACGGAGATCCTACAATGAGCAGTTCTTC CAWSVVEGDKRARRSYNEQFF
TRBJ1-1 13 . TRBV7-9 few TGTGCCAGCAGCAAAATAACGAACACTGAAGCTTTCTTT CASSKITNTEAFF
TRBJ2-7 15 TRBD1 TRBV5-4 many TGTGCCAGCAGCATCGGGACAGGAGGCGACTACGAGCAGTACTTC CASSIGTGGDYEQYF
TRBJ2-5 15 TRBD1 TRBV29-1 . TGCAACGTTGAAGGTTCCACAGGGGAAGGAGAGATCCAATACTTC CNVEGSTGEGEIQYF
TRBJ2-2 12 . TRBV6-1 . TGTGCCTGCTCTAGGCACATCGGGGAGCTGTTTTTT CACSRHIGELFF
TRBJ2-5 16 . TRBV4-1 many TGCGCCAGCAGCCAAGATCCCGGACAGAGCCAAGAGACCCAGTACTTC CASSQDPGQSQETQYF
TRBJ1-3 17 . TRBV28 many TGTGCCAGCAGTTTTGGGGGTGAAGGGGTCTCTGGAAACACCATATATTTT CASSFGGEGVSGNTIYF
TRBJ1-1 14 . TRBV28 . TGTGCCAGTTGGGGAGAGGATGGAAGCACTGAAGCTTTCTTT CASWGEDGSTEAFF
TRBJ2-3 16 . TRBV6-4 . TGTGCCAGCAGTGACATAGCGAGAGGGTCCACAGATATGCAGTATTTT CASSDIARGSTDMQYF
TRBJ2-6 14 . TRBV28 . TGTGCCAGTCATAGGGGTGCCGGGGCCAACGTCCTGACTTTC CASHRGAGANVLTF
TRBJ2-1 16 . TRBV5-1 many TGCGCCAGCAGCTTGTCCACGACATTTGGGGGTAACGAGCAGTTCTTC CASSLSTTFGGNEQFF
TRBJ2-6 16 TRBD1 TRBV19 many TGTGCCTCCTGGGACAGGGGTCGTAGTGGGGCCAACGTCCTGACTTTC CASWDRGRSGANVLTF
TRBJ2-1 12 . TRBV6-6 . TGTGCCAACAGTTACTTGGGTGTTGAGCAGTTCTTC CANSYLGVEQFF
TRBJ2-7 15 TRBD1 TRBV11-3 . TGTGCCAGTAGCATAAGGACAGGGGGCTCCCTCGAGCAGTACTTC CASSIRTGGSLEQYF
TRBJ2-4 16 . TRBV6-1 . TGTGCCAACAGTGAAGCTAGACCGCTAAATGCGAACATTCAGTACTTC CANSEARPLNANIQYF
TRBJ2-7 14 . TRBV7-8 many TGTGCCAGCAGCTCCGACAGCATCTCCTACGAGCAGTACTTC CASSSDSISYEQYF
TRBJ2-7 11 . TRBV12-3/TRBV12-4 . TGTGTCAGTAGTTTAGCAGGGGAGCAGTACTTC CVSSLAGEQYF
TRBJ2-5 13 . TRBV11-2 . TGTGCCAGCAGCATGGCGCCAGAGGAGACCCAGTACTTC CASSMAPEETQYF
TRBJ2-5 17 . TRBV11-3 . TGTGCCAGCAGCTTAGATACCCCGGAACTAGGGGATGAGACCCAGTGCTTC CASSLDTPELGDETQCF
TRBJ2-7 13 . TRBV11-1 . TGTGTCAGCAGCTTCGAGGACAGCTACGAGCAGTGCTTC CVSSFEDSYEQCF